Listed below are T cell receptor beta chains from one sample, sequenced in a study of T cell repertoires in cytomegalovirus infection. TCRdb recomputed calls from the reads with MiXCR, one row per CDR3 protein. This sample has nearly 450,000 distinct CDR3 sequences, with roughly a third found just once. Material for sequencing was PBMCs. The receptors were gathered from a human donor in good health (CMV status not recorded). Some clones in this sample may be carry-over from other donors' samples. Each CDR3 is given with its conserved first and last residue. D genes are given only for firm matches. Part of the rows lack a size; the others show once, few, many or a class for expanded clones.

cdr3_aa: CASSLTTGEFEKLFF; cdr3_nt: TGTGCCAGCAGCTTAACTACAGGGGAATTTGAAAAACTGTTTTTT; v_call: TRBV7-8; d_call: TRBD1; clone_size: many; j_call: TRBJ1-4
cdr3_aa: CASSSGLDPEAFF; cdr3_nt: TGTGCCAGCAGCTCTGGTTTAGACCCTGAAGCTTTCTTT; v_call: TRBV7-2; d_call: -; clone_size: many; j_call: TRBJ1-1
cdr3_aa: CASSYTHLGNEQFF; cdr3_nt: TGTGCCAGCAGTTACACCCATCTCGGGAATGAGCAGTTCTTC; v_call: TRBV6-5; d_call: -; clone_size: many; j_call: TRBJ2-1
cdr3_aa: CASSHGQDQGQPQHF; cdr3_nt: TGTGCCAGCAGCCACGGACAGGACCAGGGGCAGCCCCAGCATTTT; v_call: TRBV2; d_call: TRBD1; clone_size: few; j_call: TRBJ1-5
cdr3_aa: CASSIRGPGGSTDTQYF; cdr3_nt: TGTGCCAGTAGTATCAGGGGCCCAGGGGGCAGCACAGATACGCAGTATTTT; v_call: TRBV19; d_call: TRBD1; clone_size: few; j_call: TRBJ2-3
cdr3_aa: CASSLGGTGSLEQYF; cdr3_nt: TGTGCCAGCAGTTTAGGCGGGACAGGGTCCCTCGAGCAGTACTTC; v_call: TRBV28; d_call: TRBD1; clone_size: -; j_call: TRBJ2-7
cdr3_aa: CASSSWGGGDQPQHF; cdr3_nt: TGTGCCAGCAGCTCATGGGGGGGGGGTGATCAGCCCCAGCATTTT; v_call: TRBV7-6; d_call: -; clone_size: many; j_call: TRBJ1-5
cdr3_aa: CASSLWSGELFF; cdr3_nt: TGTGCCAGCAGTTTATGGTCCGGGGAGCTGTTTTTT; v_call: TRBV28; d_call: -; clone_size: -; j_call: TRBJ2-2
cdr3_aa: CASSVERGTYNEQFF; cdr3_nt: TGCGCCAGCAGCGTTGAGCGGGGCACCTACAATGAGCAGTTCTTC; v_call: TRBV5-1; d_call: TRBD2; clone_size: -; j_call: TRBJ2-1
cdr3_aa: CASSTGQGATEAFF; cdr3_nt: TGTGCCAGCAGCACGGGACAGGGGGCGACTGAAGCTTTCTTT; v_call: TRBV11-2; d_call: TRBD1; clone_size: once; j_call: TRBJ1-1
cdr3_aa: CASSEGGRGNSPLHF; cdr3_nt: TGTGCCAGCAGCGAGGGAGGCAGGGGCAATTCACCCCTCCACTTT; v_call: TRBV11-2; d_call: -; clone_size: many; j_call: TRBJ1-6
cdr3_aa: CASSLDEPSYGYTF; cdr3_nt: TGCGCCAGCAGCTTGGATGAGCCCAGCTATGGCTACACCTTC; v_call: TRBV5-1; d_call: -; clone_size: -; j_call: TRBJ1-2
cdr3_aa: CASSPIAGSVDEQSF; cdr3_nt: TGTGCCAGCAGCCCAATAGCGGGGTCGGTCGATGAGCAGTCCTTC; v_call: TRBV7-6; d_call: TRBD2; clone_size: once; j_call: TRBJ2-1
cdr3_aa: CASSGITGGAGIPGELFF; cdr3_nt: TGTGCCAGCAGTGGCATCACAGGGGGCGCCGGGATTCCCGGGGAGCTGTTTTTT; v_call: TRBV27; d_call: TRBD1; clone_size: few; j_call: TRBJ2-2
cdr3_aa: CASSSTHGQGEKLFF; cdr3_nt: TGTGCCAGCAGCTCCACGCATGGACAGGGTGAAAAACTGTTTTTT; v_call: TRBV5-3; d_call: TRBD1; clone_size: -; j_call: TRBJ1-4
cdr3_aa: CAISDYGTAHTEAFF; cdr3_nt: TGTGCCATCAGTGATTACGGGACAGCGCACACTGAAGCTTTCTTT; v_call: TRBV10-3; d_call: TRBD1; clone_size: many; j_call: TRBJ1-1
cdr3_aa: CASSSRTGTEGHLQETQYF; cdr3_nt: TGTGCCAGCAGTTCTCGAACCGGGACAGAGGGTCACCTTCAAGAGACCCAGTACTTC; v_call: TRBV28; d_call: TRBD1; clone_size: few; j_call: TRBJ2-5
cdr3_aa: CASQPSTGSGNTIYF; cdr3_nt: TGTGCCAGTCAACCTTCGACAGGCTCTGGAAACACCATATATTTT; v_call: TRBV2; d_call: -; clone_size: -; j_call: TRBJ1-3
cdr3_aa: CASSDGGTGVPKNIQYF; cdr3_nt: TGTGCCAGTAGTGACGGCGGGACAGGGGTTCCCAAAAACATTCAGTACTTC; v_call: TRBV19; d_call: TRBD1; clone_size: -; j_call: TRBJ2-4
cdr3_aa: CASSLYPAGGRGTGELFF; cdr3_nt: TGTGCCAGCAGCTTATATCCAGCGGGGGGCCGTGGCACCGGGGAGCTGTTTTTT; v_call: TRBV7-6; d_call: TRBD2; clone_size: -; j_call: TRBJ2-2
cdr3_aa: CASMGTTNTVELFF; cdr3_nt: TGTGCCAGCATGGGGACCACGAACACCGTGGAGCTGTTTTTT; v_call: TRBV6-6; d_call: -; clone_size: -; j_call: TRBJ2-2
cdr3_aa: CASSLLPLSSGIPRNEQFF; cdr3_nt: TGTGCCAGCAGTTTATTACCATTGTCTAGCGGGATCCCTCGAAATGAGCAGTTCTTC; v_call: TRBV27; d_call: TRBD2; clone_size: -; j_call: TRBJ2-1
cdr3_aa: CASSLSSDTTDTQYF; cdr3_nt: TGTGCCAGCAGCTTATCAAGTGATACCACAGATACGCAGTATTTT; v_call: TRBV7-3; d_call: -; clone_size: -; j_call: TRBJ2-3
cdr3_aa: CASSMGLAESDTQYF; cdr3_nt: TGTGCCAGCAGCATGGGACTAGCAGAGTCCGATACGCAGTATTTT; v_call: TRBV7-3; d_call: TRBD2; clone_size: -; j_call: TRBJ2-3
cdr3_aa: CASRKAGDTEAFF; cdr3_nt: TGCGCCAGCAGAAAAGCAGGGGACACTGAAGCTTTCTTT; v_call: TRBV4-1; d_call: -; clone_size: -; j_call: TRBJ1-1
cdr3_aa: CASSLAGGSETQYF; cdr3_nt: TGTGCCAGCAGCTTAGCGGGGGGTTCAGAGACCCAGTACTTC; v_call: TRBV7-3; d_call: TRBD2; clone_size: many; j_call: TRBJ2-5
cdr3_aa: CASRSTGLSGYTF; cdr3_nt: TGTGCCAGCAGGTCCACAGGGTTAAGTGGCTACACCTTC; v_call: TRBV7-8; d_call: -; clone_size: -; j_call: TRBJ1-2
cdr3_aa: CASSSIQGNEQYF; cdr3_nt: TGCGCCAGCAGCTCTATACAGGGCAACGAGCAGTACTTC; v_call: TRBV5-1; d_call: -; clone_size: few; j_call: TRBJ2-7
cdr3_aa: CASSVQGQSGEKLFF; cdr3_nt: TGCGCCAGCAGCGTACAGGGGCAAAGCGGTGAAAAACTGTTTTTT; v_call: TRBV5-1; d_call: TRBD1; clone_size: -; j_call: TRBJ1-4
cdr3_aa: CSSSVVPGSVRSSSGNTIYF; cdr3_nt: TGTTCCAGCAGCGTAGTCCCAGGGTCTGTTAGGTCGTCATCTGGAAACACCATATATTTT; v_call: TRBV9; d_call: -; clone_size: -; j_call: TRBJ1-3
cdr3_aa: CASSQEDIGELFF; cdr3_nt: TGCGCCAGCAGCCAAGAGGACATAGGGGAGCTGTTTTTT; v_call: TRBV4-1; d_call: -; clone_size: -; j_call: TRBJ2-2
cdr3_aa: CASSLIQGGYEQYF; cdr3_nt: TGTGCCAGCAGTTTAATACAGGGAGGGTACGAGCAGTACTTC; v_call: TRBV28; d_call: -; clone_size: many; j_call: TRBJ2-7
cdr3_aa: CASSYGQNYEQYF; cdr3_nt: TGTGCCAGCAGTTACGGGCAGAACTACGAGCAGTACTTC; v_call: TRBV6-5; d_call: -; clone_size: -; j_call: TRBJ2-7
cdr3_aa: CARTERPHPLDTKYF; cdr3_nt: TGTGCCAGAACCGAACGTCCCCACCCCTTGGATACGAAGTATTTT; v_call: TRBV7-2; d_call: -; clone_size: -; j_call: TRBJ2-3
cdr3_aa: CSVVKLAAGGPSSYNEQFF; cdr3_nt: TGCAGCGTTGTTAAGCTGGCAGCGGGGGGCCCAAGCTCCTACAATGAGCAGTTCTTC; v_call: TRBV29-1; d_call: TRBD2; clone_size: few; j_call: TRBJ2-1
cdr3_aa: CASSFGTGEGYTF; cdr3_nt: TGTGCCAGCAGCTTTGGGACAGGGGAAGGCTACACCTTC; v_call: TRBV7-6; d_call: TRBD1; clone_size: many; j_call: TRBJ1-2
cdr3_aa: CASSTYSGANVLTF; cdr3_nt: TGTGCCAGCAGTACATACTCTGGGGCCAACGTCCTGACTTTC; v_call: TRBV12-3/TRBV12-4; d_call: -; clone_size: few; j_call: TRBJ2-6
cdr3_aa: CASSQETSGGNGRYTQYF; cdr3_nt: TGTGCCAGCAGCCAAGAGACTAGCGGGGGGAATGGCAGATATACGCAGTATTTT; v_call: TRBV3-1; d_call: TRBD2; clone_size: few; j_call: TRBJ2-3
cdr3_aa: CASSQSQGAGETQYF; cdr3_nt: TGTGCCAGCAGCCAATCACAGGGGGCTGGGGAGACCCAGTACTTC; v_call: TRBV7-9; d_call: TRBD1; clone_size: few; j_call: TRBJ2-5
cdr3_aa: CATQRGSEKLFF; cdr3_nt: TGTGCCACACAGAGGGGGAGTGAAAAACTGTTTTTT; v_call: TRBV6-6; d_call: -; clone_size: many; j_call: TRBJ1-4
cdr3_aa: CASSQDQKGREQPQHF; cdr3_nt: TGTGCCAGCAGCCAAGATCAGAAGGGGCGGGAACAGCCCCAGCATTTT; v_call: TRBV14; d_call: -; clone_size: few; j_call: TRBJ1-5
cdr3_aa: CASSLAFGEGRKLFF; cdr3_nt: TGTGCCAGCAGCTTAGCTTTCGGGGAGGGCCGAAAACTGTTTTTT; v_call: TRBV7-2; d_call: -; clone_size: many; j_call: TRBJ1-4
cdr3_aa: CASSLGHEGNEQFF; cdr3_nt: TGTGCCAGCAGCTTAGGGCACGAGGGCAATGAGCAGTTCTTC; v_call: TRBV7-9; d_call: -; clone_size: -; j_call: TRBJ2-1
cdr3_aa: CASSLESSGNTIYF; cdr3_nt: TGTGCCAGCAGCTTAGAAAGCTCTGGAAACACCATATATTTT; v_call: TRBV7-2; d_call: -; clone_size: many; j_call: TRBJ1-3
cdr3_aa: CASSLRIGTDTQYF; cdr3_nt: TGTGCCAGCAGTTTACGGATCGGGACAGATACGCAGTATTTT; v_call: TRBV28; d_call: -; clone_size: few; j_call: TRBJ2-3